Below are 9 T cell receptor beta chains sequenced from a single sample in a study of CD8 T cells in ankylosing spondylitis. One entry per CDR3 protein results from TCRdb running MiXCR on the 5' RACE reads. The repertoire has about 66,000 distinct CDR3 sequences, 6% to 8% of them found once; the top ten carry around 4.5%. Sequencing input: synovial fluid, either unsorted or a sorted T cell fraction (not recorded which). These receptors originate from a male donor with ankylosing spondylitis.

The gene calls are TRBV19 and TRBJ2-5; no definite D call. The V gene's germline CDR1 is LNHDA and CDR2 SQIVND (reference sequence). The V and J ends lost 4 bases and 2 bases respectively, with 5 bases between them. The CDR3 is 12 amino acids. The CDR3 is CASSNEQETQYF. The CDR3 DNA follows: TGTGCCAGTAGTAATGAGCAAGAGACCCAGTACTTC.

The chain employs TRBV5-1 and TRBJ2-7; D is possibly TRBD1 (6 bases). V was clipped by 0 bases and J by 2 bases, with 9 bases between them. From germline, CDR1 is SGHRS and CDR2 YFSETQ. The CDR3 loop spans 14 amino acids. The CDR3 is CASSLAGVPYEQYF. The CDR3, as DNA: TGCGCCAGCAGCTTGGCAGGGGTTCCCTACGAGCAGTACTTC.

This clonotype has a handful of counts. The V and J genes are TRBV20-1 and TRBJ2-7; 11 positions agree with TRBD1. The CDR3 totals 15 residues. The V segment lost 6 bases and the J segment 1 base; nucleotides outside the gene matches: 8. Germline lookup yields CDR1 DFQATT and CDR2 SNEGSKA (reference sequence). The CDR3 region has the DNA TGCAGTGCCCAGGACCGGGACAGGGGGTCCTACGAGCAGTACTTC. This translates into CSAQDRDRGSYEQYF.

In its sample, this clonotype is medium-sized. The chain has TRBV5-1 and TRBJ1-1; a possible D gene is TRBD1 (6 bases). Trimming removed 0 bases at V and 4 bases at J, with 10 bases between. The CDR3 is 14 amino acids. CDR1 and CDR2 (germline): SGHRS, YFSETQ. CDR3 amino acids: CASSLVPGVTEAFF. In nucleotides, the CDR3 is TGCGCCAGCAGCTTGGTTCCAGGGGTCACTGAAGCTTTCTTT.

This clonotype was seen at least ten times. The CDR3 spells CASSFNSGTGDGEAFF. The CDR3 DNA reads as TGTGCCAGCAGTTTTAATTCCGGGACAGGGGACGGTGAAGCTTTCTTT. This rearrangement joins TRBV7-6 to TRBJ1-1; 10 nucleotides agree with TRBD1. The CDR3 runs 16 residues. The V gene end was trimmed by 6 bases and the J gene end by 7 bases; junction bases not matched to a gene: 14. Germline loops: CDR1 SGHVS, CDR2 FNYEAQ.

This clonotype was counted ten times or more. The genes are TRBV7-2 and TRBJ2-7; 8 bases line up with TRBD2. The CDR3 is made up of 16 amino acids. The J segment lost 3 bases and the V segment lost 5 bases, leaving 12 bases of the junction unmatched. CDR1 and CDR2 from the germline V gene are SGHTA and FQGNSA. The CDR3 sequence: CASSNATRSGSYEQYF. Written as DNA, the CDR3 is TGTGCCAGCAGCAATGCGACTAGGAGCGGGAGCTACGAGCAGTACTTC.

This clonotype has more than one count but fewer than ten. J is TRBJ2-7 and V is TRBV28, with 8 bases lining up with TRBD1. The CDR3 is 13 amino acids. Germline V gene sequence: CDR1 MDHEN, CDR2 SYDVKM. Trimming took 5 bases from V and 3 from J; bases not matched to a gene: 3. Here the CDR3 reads CASSPDRGYEQYF. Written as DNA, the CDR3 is TGTGCCAGCAGTCCCGACAGGGGCTACGAGCAGTACTTC.

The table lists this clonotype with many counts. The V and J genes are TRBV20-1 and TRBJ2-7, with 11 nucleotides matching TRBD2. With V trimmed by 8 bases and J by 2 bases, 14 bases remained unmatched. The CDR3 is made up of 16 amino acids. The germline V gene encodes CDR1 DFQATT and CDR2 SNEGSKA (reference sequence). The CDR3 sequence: CSLITGTSGPPYEQYF. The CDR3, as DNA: TGCAGTCTAATAACCGGGACTAGCGGTCCGCCCTACGAGCAGTACTTC.

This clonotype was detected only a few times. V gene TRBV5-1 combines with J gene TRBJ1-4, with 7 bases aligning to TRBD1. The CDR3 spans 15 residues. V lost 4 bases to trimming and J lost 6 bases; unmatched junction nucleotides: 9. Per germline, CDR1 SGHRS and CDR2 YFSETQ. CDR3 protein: CASSPGPQGDEKLFF. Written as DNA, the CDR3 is TGCGCCAGCAGCCCCGGGCCCCAGGGGGATGAAAAACTGTTTTTT.